This passage covers 18 T cell receptor beta chains from one sample sequenced in a study of blood T cell repertoires in COVID-19. The assay was immunoSEQ multiplex PCR, and TCRdb's table has in-frame clones only and misses some. The table shows approximately 330,000 clones, with roughly 90% occurring only once. The material sequenced was peripheral blood. The receptors come from a woman in her 40s with COVID-19, enrolled during active disease.

The V call is TRBV15, the J call TRBJ2-2, with D possibly TRBD2 on 5 matching bases. V was shortened by 1 base and J by 1 base, with 10 bases between the two germline ends. CDR1 is LNHNV and CDR2 is YYDKDF in the germline V gene (reference sequence). This CDR3 contains 16 residues. CDR3 amino acids: CATSRGRDMNTGELFF. DNA for the CDR3: TGTGCCACCAGCAGAGGTCGGGATATGAACACCGGGGAGCTGTTTTTT.

The gene calls are TRBV15 and TRBJ1-5, with TRBD1 identical over 8 bases. This CDR3 has 16 residues. Trimming took 4 bases from V and 3 from J; bases not matched to a gene: 8. Germline V gene data show CDR1 as LNHNV and CDR2 as YYDKDF (reference sequence). The chain's CDR3 is CATSKTTGGYNQPQHF. CDR3 nucleotide sequence: TGTGCCACCAGCAAAACAACAGGGGGTTACAATCAGCCCCAGCATTTT. Filled out from reference TRBV15 and TRBJ1-5, the complete variable domain reads DAMVIQNPRYQVTQFGKPVTLSCSQTLNHNVMYWYQQKSSQAPKLLFHYYDKDFNNEADTPDNFQSRRPNTSFCFLDIRSPGLGDTAMYLCATSKTTGGYNQPQHFGDGTRLSIL.

In nucleotides, the CDR3 is TGTGCCAGCACGACAGGGCGGGCAGATACGCAGTATTTT. Translating it yields CASTTGRADTQYF. The chain carries TRBV12-3 or TRBV12-4 and TRBJ2-3, with 7 bases aligning to TRBD1. Trimming cost V 7 bases and J 4 bases; bases outside gene matches: 5. This CDR3 has 13 residues.

The chain carries TRBV18 and TRBJ2-1; D might be TRBD2 (6 bases). The germline CDR1 and CDR2 sequences are KGHSH and LQKENI. The CDR3 length is 18 residues. The V and J ends lost 4 bases and 0 bases respectively, with 19 bases between them. This CDR3 reads CASSLTPPTGGSYNEQFF. CDR3 coding DNA: TGTGCCAGCTCACTGACTCCTCCGACCGGGGGCTCCTACAATGAGCAGTTCTTC.

The rearrangement links TRBV7-9 to TRBJ1-2; TRBD1 aligns across 9 bases. There are 14 residues in the CDR3. Germline trimming cut 5 bases from V and 8 bases from J; bases unmatched to any gene: 9. The germline gives CDR1 SEHNR, CDR2 FQNEAQ (reference sequence). This chain's CDR3 is CASSPQQGAGGYTF. CDR3 nucleotide sequence: TGTGCCAGCAGCCCCCAACAGGGGGCGGGCGGCTACACCTTC.

This clone was found once. The J gene is TRBJ2-7, the V gene TRBV18; TRBD2 matches at 15 bases. This CDR3 has 18 residues. CDR1 and CDR2 from the germline V gene are KGHSH and LQKENI. J gave up 1 base and V 2 bases, and 6 bases lay outside the gene matches. Written as DNA, the CDR3 is TGTGCCAGCTCACCATACGGACTAGCGGGAGGGACATCCTACGAGCAGTACTTC. Amino acid sequence: CASSPYGLAGGTSYEQYF.

J is TRBJ2-1 and V is TRBV3-1 (or the pseudogene TRBV3-2); D may be TRBD2 (7 bases). V lost 1 base to trimming and J lost 2 bases, with 12 bases between them. CDR3 length equals 16 residues. The germline V gene encodes CDR1 LGHDT and CDR2 YNNKEL (reference sequence). The CDR3 sequence: CASSQAGGGTYNEQFF. The CDR3 nucleotides are TGTGCCAGCAGCCAAGCAGGCGGGGGCACCTACAATGAGCAGTTCTTC.

The gene calls are TRBV4-3 and TRBJ2-1; maybe TRBD1 (5 bases). CDR3 length: 15 amino acids. The germline V gene has CDR1 LGHNA and CDR2 YSLEER. V was shortened by 0 bases and J by 6 bases, with 12 bases between the two germline ends. The CDR3 reads CASSQDTPGINEQFF. CDR3 sequence (DNA): TGCGCCAGCAGCCAAGATACCCCAGGGATCAATGAGCAGTTCTTC.

The chain is built from TRBV7-6 and TRBJ2-3; tentative D call: TRBD1 (8 bases). CDR3 length: 16 amino acids. In germline, CDR1 is SGHVS, CDR2 FNYEAQ. The V and J ends lost 5 bases and 1 base respectively, with 16 bases between them. CDR3: CASSITGGAGTDTQYF. The DNA for the CDR3 is TGTGCCAGCAGCATCACAGGGGGGGCCGGCACAGATACGCAGTATTTT.

This clone has a single count. Distinct nucleotide sequences in the sample also encode this CDR3. The chain employs TRBV19 and TRBJ1-5; 9 nucleotides match TRBD1. CDR3 length: 14 amino acids. J lost 4 bases, V lost 5 bases, and 3 bases had no gene match. Per the germline V gene, CDR1 is LNHDA and CDR2 is SQIVND (reference sequence). The CDR3, as DNA: TGTGCCAGTAGTGCCGGACAGGGGAATCAGCCCCAGCATTTT. This sequence encodes CASSAGQGNQPQHF.

This clone showed up just a few times. The chain is built from TRBV6-6 and TRBJ1-6; unclear D gene. The CDR3 sequence is 12 residues long. V was pared by 5 bases and J by 7 bases, with 6 bases between. Germline CDR1 is MNHNY and CDR2 is SVGAGI (reference sequence). CDR3 in amino acids: CASSPQNSPLHF. CDR3 sequence (DNA): TGTGCCAGCAGTCCCCAGAATTCACCCCTCCACTTT.

The V call is TRBV27, the J call TRBJ2-1; TRBD2 agrees at 11 bases. J gave up 4 bases and V 8 bases, and 4 bases lay outside the gene matches. Germline CDR1 and CDR2: MNHEY and SMNVEV (reference sequence). The CDR3 runs to 14 residues. The CDR3 sequence: CASGSGGAYNEQFF. The DNA of the CDR3 is TGTGCCAGCGGTAGCGGGGGGGCTTACAATGAGCAGTTCTTC.

The chain uses TRBV19 and TRBJ1-2, with 7 nucleotides matching TRBD1. CDR3 size: 14 residues. Germline V lookup: CDR1 LNHDA, CDR2 SQIVND (reference sequence). J was trimmed by 5 bases and V by 4 bases; bases with no gene match: 7. CDR3 sequence reads: CASSTGQEMYGYTF. Here the CDR3 DNA reads TGTGCCAGTAGTACCGGACAGGAAATGTATGGCTACACCTTC. The entire variable domain, with the rest obtained from reference TRBV19 and TRBJ1-2, is as follows: DGGITQSPKYLFRKEGQNVTLSCEQNLNHDAMYWYRQDPGQGLRLIYYSQIVNDFQKGDIAEGYSVSREKKESFPLTVTSAQKNPTAFYLCASSTGQEMYGYTFGSGTRLTVV.

The gene calls are TRBV9 and TRBJ1-2; weak D call: TRBD1 (5 bases). The CDR3 loop spans 15 amino acids. The germline V gene encodes CDR1 SGDLS and CDR2 YYNGEE. V lost 2 bases and J lost 5, with 16 bases in between. The CDR3 nucleotides read TGTGCCAGCAGCGTTGGGGCCGGGCAGAGTTATGGCTACACCTTC. Protein product: CASSVGAGQSYGYTF.

This clone appeared a single time. Here the CDR3 DNA reads TGCGCCAGCAGCCCAACGTGGGGAGGAAATGGCTACACCTTC. This gives the protein CASSPTWGGNGYTF. V is TRBV4-3 and J is TRBJ1-2; D call uncertain. The germline gives CDR1 LGHNA, CDR2 YSLEER. The CDR3 has 14 residues. Trimming took 4 bases from V and 6 from J, leaving 15 bases between them.

Here the CDR3 reads CAISDLAANTGELFF. The CDR3 nucleotides are TGTGCCATCAGTGACCTAGCGGCTAACACCGGGGAGCTGTTTTTT. V usage is TRBV10-3 and J usage is TRBJ2-2; 7 nucleotides line up with TRBD2. This CDR3 comprises 15 residues. With 3 bases clipped from V and 2 bases from J, the junction kept 3 bases outside the gene matches. Per the germline V gene, CDR1 is ENHRY and CDR2 is SYGVKD.

The rearrangement links TRBV20-1 to TRBJ1-2; 8 nucleotides match TRBD1. The CDR3 spans 14 residues. Germline loops: CDR1 DFQATT, CDR2 SNEGSKA (reference sequence). The junction had 11 bases not matched to a gene; V was cut back by 3 bases and J by 8 bases. CDR3 in amino acids: CSASIPDRVYGYTF. In nucleotides, the CDR3 is TGCAGTGCTAGTATCCCGGACAGGGTGTACGGCTACACCTTC.

This chain connects TRBV6-2 or TRBV6-3 to TRBJ1-4, with 7 bases matching TRBD1. Germline values: CDR1 MNHEY, CDR2 SVGEGT. This CDR3 contains 15 residues. Trimming cost V 5 bases and J 8 bases; bases outside gene matches: 11. The CDR3 loop reads CASSRHRGANEKLFF. The CDR3 coding sequence is TGTGCCAGCAGTCGGCACAGGGGTGCGAACGAAAAACTGTTTTTT.